Listed below are T cell receptor beta chains from one sample, sequenced in a study of cytotoxic CD8 clonotypes in ibrutinib-treated CLL. Data came from immunoSEQ multiplex PCR; TCRdb stores just in-frame clones and leaves some out. This table holds about 76,000 clones, less than 85% found once. The material was PBMCs, obtained after 24 months of ibrutinib treatment. The receptors were sampled from a human donor with chronic lymphocytic leukemia. Both conserved end residues are part of each CDR3. Each record gives: CDR3 protein, CDR3 DNA, D gene, J gene, V gene, clone size. A D gene is named only where the DNA matches it firmly. Clone size is not always given. Where it is, it says once, few, many or a class for expanded clones.

CDR3: CASRRDTIAKNIQYF
DNA: TGTGCCAGCAGGCGGGACACTATAGCCAAAAACATTCAGTACTTC
D: -
J: TRBJ2-4
V: TRBV2
size: -

CDR3: CASSLAPSHSGANVLTF
DNA: TGTGCCAGCAGCTTAGCACCGAGCCACTCTGGGGCCAACGTCCTGACTTTC
D: -
J: TRBJ2-6
V: TRBV7-2
size: once

CDR3: CASSLAGLSSYGYTF
DNA: TGTGCCAGCAGCTTAGCGGGGTTGTCTAGCTATGGCTACACCTTC
D: -
J: TRBJ1-2
V: TRBV7-9
size: -

CDR3: CASSELLAGGTGEQFF
DNA: TGTGCCAGCAGCGAACTACTAGCGGGAGGGACCGGTGAGCAGTTCTTC
D: TRBD2
J: TRBJ2-1
V: TRBV7-6
size: once

CDR3: CASSEDPRGSVQETQYF
DNA: TGTGCCAGCAGTGAAGACCCCCGAGGGAGCGTACAAGAGACCCAGTACTTC
D: -
J: TRBJ2-5
V: TRBV6-1
size: -

CDR3: CASSLTGHSNQPQHF
DNA: TGTGCCAGCAGTTTAACCGGTCACAGCAATCAGCCCCAGCATTTT
D: -
J: TRBJ1-5
V: TRBV28
size: -

CDR3: CASSSDFYEQYF
DNA: TGTGCCAGCAGCTCCGATTTCTACGAGCAGTACTTC
D: -
J: TRBJ2-7
V: TRBV7-2
size: -

CDR3: CSAGYTDTQYF
DNA: TGCAGTGCTGGATATACAGATACGCAGTATTTT
D: -
J: TRBJ2-3
V: TRBV20-1
size: -

CDR3: CASSSRLATNEKLFF
DNA: TGTGCCAGTAGTTCACGACTTGCAACTAATGAAAAACTGTTTTTT
D: -
J: TRBJ1-4
V: TRBV19
size: -

CDR3: CASSRGGASSYNEQFF
DNA: TGCGCCAGCAGCCGTGGGGGGGCTAGCTCCTACAATGAGCAGTTCTTC
D: -
J: TRBJ2-1
V: TRBV4-3
size: -

CDR3: CASSENSDEQFF
DNA: TGTGCCAGCAGTGAAAACAGCGATGAGCAGTTCTTC
D: -
J: TRBJ2-1
V: TRBV2
size: -

CDR3: CASSEGGNTGELFF
DNA: TGTGCCAGCAGTGAAGGTGGGAACACCGGGGAGCTGTTTTTT
D: -
J: TRBJ2-2
V: TRBV6-1
size: -

CDR3: CASSEAGAHRDTQYF
DNA: TGCGCCAGCAGTGAGGCGGGTGCACACAGGGATACGCAGTATTTT
D: -
J: TRBJ2-3
V: TRBV10-2
size: -

CDR3: CASSLTFSSYNEQFF
DNA: TGCGCCAGCAGCTTGACATTTAGCTCCTACAATGAGCAGTTCTTC
D: -
J: TRBJ2-1
V: TRBV5-1
size: -

CDR3: CASSPGSGRAYEQYF
DNA: TGCGCCAGCAGCCCGGGAAGCGGGAGGGCTTACGAGCAGTACTTC
D: TRBD2
J: TRBJ2-7
V: TRBV4-1
size: -

CDR3: CAISERGRAFDTQYF
DNA: TGTGCCATCAGTGAGAGGGGGAGGGCCTTCGATACGCAGTATTTT
D: -
J: TRBJ2-3
V: TRBV10-3
size: -

CDR3: CASSFKDRTGELFF
DNA: TGTGCCAGCAGCTTTAAAGACAGGACCGGGGAGCTGTTTTTT
D: -
J: TRBJ2-2
V: TRBV5-8
size: -

CDR3: CASRGVDGTDTQYF
DNA: TGTGCCAGCAGGGGGGTGGATGGCACAGATACGCAGTATTTT
D: -
J: TRBJ2-3
V: TRBV2
size: -

CDR3: CASGFGTTNTGELFF
DNA: TGTGCTAGTGGTTTTGGTACCACGAACACCGGGGAGCTGTTTTTT
D: -
J: TRBJ2-2
V: TRBV12-5
size: -

CDR3: CASSNVRRGMTDTQYF
DNA: TGTGCCAGCTCCAACGTAAGGAGAGGGATGACAGATACGCAGTATTTT
D: -
J: TRBJ2-3
V: TRBV18
size: -

CDR3: CASSLDDRNWNEQFF
DNA: TGTGCCAGCAGCTTAGACGATAGAAACTGGAATGAGCAGTTCTTC
D: -
J: TRBJ2-1
V: TRBV7-6
size: many

CDR3: CAYGQGNYGYTF
DNA: TGTGCCTACGGACAGGGCAACTATGGCTACACCTTC
D: TRBD1
J: TRBJ1-2
V: TRBV30
size: -

CDR3: CASSQAGWRSSYNEQFF
DNA: TGTGCCAGCAGCCAAGCGGGCTGGAGGAGCTCCTACAATGAGCAGTTCTTC
D: -
J: TRBJ2-1
V: TRBV14
size: -

CDR3: CASTTRDNSNYGYTF
DNA: TGTGCCAGCACCACCCGGGACAATTCTAACTATGGCTACACCTTC
D: -
J: TRBJ1-2
V: TRBV6-5
size: -

CDR3: CASRNPTGTGVQETQYF
DNA: TGTGCCAGCAGGAATCCAACCGGGACAGGGGTCCAAGAGACCCAGTACTTC
D: TRBD1
J: TRBJ2-5
V: TRBV28
size: -

CDR3: CASSLSGQGFPGKFRYEKLFF
DNA: TGTGCCAGCAGCTTATCGGGACAGGGGTTCCCAGGGAAATTTCGATATGAAAAACTGTTTTTT
D: TRBD1
J: TRBJ1-4
V: TRBV7-3
size: once

CDR3: CASRQGVYTGELFF
DNA: TGTGCCAGTAGACAGGGCGTGTACACCGGGGAGCTGTTTTTT
D: TRBD1
J: TRBJ2-2
V: TRBV6-5
size: -

CDR3: CASSVGGGLSAGELFF
DNA: TGTGCCAGCAGCGTAGGGGGAGGTCTATCGGCCGGGGAGCTGTTTTTT
D: -
J: TRBJ2-2
V: TRBV9
size: -

CDR3: CASSLGTGTYEQYF
DNA: TGCGCCAGCAGCTTGGGGACAGGTACCTACGAGCAGTACTTC
D: TRBD1
J: TRBJ2-7
V: TRBV5-1
size: -

CDR3: CASSESRWAEAFF
DNA: TGTGCCAGCAGTGAATCGAGATGGGCTGAAGCTTTCTTT
D: -
J: TRBJ1-1
V: TRBV27
size: -

CDR3: CASSPGTSVSGELFF
DNA: TGTGCCAGCAGCCCGGGGACTAGCGTCTCCGGGGAGCTGTTTTTT
D: TRBD2
J: TRBJ2-2
V: TRBV5-6
size: -

CDR3: CASRAGQPYEQYF
DNA: TGTGCCAGCAGAGCGGGACAGCCCTACGAGCAGTACTTC
D: -
J: TRBJ2-7
V: TRBV2
size: -

CDR3: CASSEARPGLGELFF
DNA: TGTGCCAGCAGTGAAGCGCGCCCGGGGTTAGGGGAGCTGTTTTTT
D: -
J: TRBJ2-2
V: TRBV6-1
size: once

CDR3: CASSPGLVHTDTQYF
DNA: TGTGCCAGCAGTCCTGGACTAGTTCACACAGATACGCAGTATTTT
D: TRBD2
J: TRBJ2-3
V: TRBV27
size: -

CDR3: CASSQRLATDTQYF
DNA: TGTGCCAGCAGCCAACGACTAGCTACAGATACGCAGTATTTT
D: TRBD2
J: TRBJ2-3
V: TRBV6-5
size: -

CDR3: CASSLMGLAGEKRHGELFF
DNA: TGTGCCAGCAGTTTAATGGGACTAGCGGGAGAGAAACGGCACGGGGAGCTGTTTTTT
D: TRBD2
J: TRBJ2-2
V: TRBV28
size: -

CDR3: CAISDYGTNTEAFF
DNA: TGTGCCATCAGTGACTATGGCACGAACACTGAAGCTTTCTTT
D: -
J: TRBJ1-1
V: TRBV10-3
size: -

CDR3: CASSQGGGPDTGELFF
DNA: TGTGCCAGCAGCCAAGGGGGAGGGCCTGACACCGGGGAGCTGTTTTTT
D: TRBD2
J: TRBJ2-2
V: TRBV4-2
size: -

CDR3: CASSESSSWGSSYNEQFF
DNA: TGTGCCAGCAGTGAAAGTTCGTCTTGGGGGAGCTCCTACAATGAGCAGTTCTTC
D: -
J: TRBJ2-1
V: TRBV2
size: -

CDR3: CASKPGARTGYTF
DNA: TGTGCCAGCAAACCGGGGGCGCGAACAGGCTACACCTTC
D: -
J: TRBJ1-2
V: TRBV13
size: -

CDR3: CASSQSRRQTPGQYF
DNA: TGCGCCAGCAGTCAATCGAGGAGGCAGACCCCTGGGCAGTACTTC
D: -
J: TRBJ2-7
V: TRBV23-1
size: -

CDR3: CASRLWRNPSNTGELFF
DNA: TGTGCCAGCCGCCTGTGGAGGAACCCGTCTAACACCGGGGAGCTGTTTTTT
D: -
J: TRBJ2-2
V: TRBV5-4
size: -

CDR3: CASSQERWQPQHF
DNA: TGCGCCAGCAGCCAAGAGCGGTGGCAGCCCCAGCATTTT
D: -
J: TRBJ1-5
V: TRBV4-3
size: -

CDR3: CASSERWGLAKNIQYF
DNA: TGTGCCAGCTCCGAACGGTGGGGACTAGCCAAAAACATTCAGTACTTC
D: -
J: TRBJ2-4
V: TRBV18
size: -